What follows are 30 T cell receptor beta chains derived from one specimen sequenced in a study of T cells in Graves' hyperthyroidism and ophthalmopathy. Amplified regions were TCR beta CDR3 sequences from RNA transcripts. Primed by the HTBI set, a first-round RT-PCR was run on the TCR CDR3. TCRdb re-derived calls from the multiplex PCR reads in MiXCR, one entry per CDR3 protein. Of over 700,000 distinct CDR3 sequences in the sample, about 35% were seen once. Source material: blood. The receptors come from a woman aged 40-49 years with Graves' hyperthyroidism.

This sequence joins TRBV9 and TRBJ1-1; D gene ambiguous. The germline V and J ends were trimmed by 4 bases and 6 bases, with 10 bases remaining between them. Per germline, CDR1 SGDLS and CDR2 YYNGEE. The CDR3 extends over 12 amino acids. The CDR3 spells CASSPGYSEAFF. The CDR3 DNA reads as TGTGCCAGCAGCCCCGGCTATTCTGAAGCTTTCTTT.

This chain uses TRBV3-1 with TRBJ1-1; a possible D gene is TRBD1 (6 bases). The CDR3 totals 13 residues. V lost 0 bases, J lost 14 bases, and 16 bases lay in between. Germline lookup yields CDR1 LGHDT and CDR2 YNNKEL (reference sequence). The CDR3 loop reads CASSQDSKTGVFF. In nucleotides, the CDR3 is TGTGCCAGCAGCCAAGATAGTAAGACAGGCGTCTTCTTT.

The rearrangement links TRBV7-9 to TRBJ1-6; TRBD1 is a possible D gene (6 bases). Germline CDR1 and CDR2: SEHNR and FQNEAQ (reference sequence). The CDR3 consists of 15 residues. Deletions cut 2 bases from V and 5 bases from J, with 10 bases between. In nucleotides, the CDR3 is TGTGCCAGCAGCTTATCGGGGGCCGATAATTCACCCCTCCACTTT. Translated, it gives CASSLSGADNSPLHF.

This clonotype was seen at least ten times. The chain carries TRBV10-3 and TRBJ2-5, with 10 bases that match TRBD1. Germline V gives CDR1 ENHRY, CDR2 SYGVKD. V lost 4 bases to trimming and J lost 3 bases; unmatched junction nucleotides: 5. There are 15 residues in the CDR3. CDR3 nucleotides: TGTGCCATCAGTGGATTGGACAGGGGGGAAGAGACCCAGTACTTC. Residues: CAISGLDRGEETQYF.

This clonotype was picked up many times. One junction end does not reproduce the germline sequence, and a read error may be involved. The J gene is TRBJ2-5, the V gene TRBV7-8; 12 bases are shared with TRBD2. Germline V lookup: CDR1 SGHVS, CDR2 FQNEAQ. This CDR3 has 12 residues. The CDR3 bases are TGTGCCAGCAGCTTAGACCGACTAGCGGGGGCCTTC. Translating gives CASSLDRLAGAF.

This chain links TRBV12-3 or TRBV12-4 with TRBJ1-1; 10 bases match TRBD1. The CDR3 spans 14 residues. Trimming took 4 bases from V and 5 from J; bases not matched to a gene: 4. The CDR3 DNA follows: TGTGCCAGCAGTTGGGGGACAGGGGTAACTGAAGCTTTCTTT. It specifies CASSWGTGVTEAFF.

The chain recombines TRBV3-1 with TRBJ1-1; 7 bases align to TRBD1. In germline, CDR1 is LGHDT, CDR2 YNNKEL (reference sequence). After removal of 0 bases from V and 7 bases from J, the junction contained 5 bases not matched to a gene. The CDR3 has 14 residues. The CDR3 region has the DNA TGTGCCAGCAGCCAAGAGGGAACAGGGGATGAAGCTTTCTTT. It translates to CASSQEGTGDEAFF.

In nucleotides, the CDR3 is TGTGCCAGCAGTGAAGCCCCTGGCAGGGTCGGTGAGCAGTACTTC. Amino acid sequence: CASSEAPGRVGEQYF. The gene calls are TRBV2 and TRBJ2-7; the D gene is possibly TRBD1 (5 bases). The CDR3 totals 15 residues. With 0 bases removed from V and 7 bases from J, the gap between germline ends came to 16 bases. Germline V lookup: CDR1 SNHLY, CDR2 FYNNEI. The full variable domain, its missing parts supplied by reference TRBV2 and TRBJ2-7, is EPEVTQTPSHQVTQMGQEVILRCVPISNHLYFYWYRQILGQKVEFLVSFYNNEISEKSEIFDDQFSVERPDGSNFTLKIRSTKLEDSAMYFCASSEAPGRVGEQYFGPGTRLTVT.

This clonotype has at least ten counts. The chain employs TRBV10-3 and TRBJ2-5; a possible D gene is TRBD2 (5 bases). Germline V gene sequence: CDR1 ENHRY, CDR2 SYGVKD. The CDR3 has 14 residues. Trimming removed 3 bases from V and 3 bases from J, with 11 bases in between. This CDR3 reads CAISEQLGEETQYF. The CDR3 DNA reads as TGTGCCATCAGTGAACAACTAGGTGAAGAGACCCAGTACTTC.

As for this clonotype: Germline and junction disagree at one end, which may indicate a read error. The chain employs TRBV6-2 or TRBV6-3 and TRBJ2-7; D call uncertain. The length of the CDR3 is 16 residues. The germline CDR1 and CDR2 sequences are MNHEY and SVGEGT. CDR3 amino acids: CASSQVPPPPYHEQYF. The CDR3, as DNA: TGCGCCAGCAGCCAAGTACCCCCACCCCCTTACCACGAGCAGTACTTC.

V is TRBV7-9 and J is TRBJ2-5; D may correspond to TRBD1 or TRBD2 (5 bases each). The assigned J gene may be wrong: the sequence end matches TRBJ2-4 better. Per the germline V gene, CDR1 is SEHNR and CDR2 is FQNEAQ (reference sequence). This CDR3 spans 14 amino acids. CDR3 sequence reads: CASTRDGAKNIQYF. For the CDR3, the DNA is TGTGCCAGCACCAGGGACGGGGCCAAAAACATTCAGTACTTC.

This clonotype has a count of ten or more. The chain is built from TRBV12-3 or TRBV12-4 and TRBJ2-2; TRBD1 agrees at 7 bases. The trim removed 5 bases at V and 2 bases at J, leaving 5 bases unmatched. The CDR3 is 15 amino acids. CDR3 protein: CASSRGQVNTGELFF. CDR3 in DNA: TGTGCCAGCAGTCGAGGACAGGTCAACACCGGGGAGCTGTTTTTT.

This clonotype was seen just once. Germline and junction disagree at one end, which may indicate a read error. V gene TRBV29-1 combines with J gene TRBJ1-1; D is unresolved. The germline gives CDR1 SQVTM, CDR2 ANQGSEA. The CDR3 extends over 14 amino acids. Here the CDR3 reads CSAVTPGINTEAFF. Here the CDR3 DNA reads TGCAGCGCTGTCACACCGGGCATTAACACTGAGGCTTTCTTT. Using reference TRBV29-1 and TRBJ1-1 for the parts outside the CDR3, the full variable domain is SAVISQKPSRDICQRGTSLTIQCQVDSQVTMMFWYRQQPGQSLTLIATANQGSEATYESGFVIDKFPISRPNLTFSTLTVSNMSPEDSSIYLCSAVTPGINTEAFFGQGTRLTVV.

CDR3 nucleotides: TGTGCCAGCAGTCGCATTTCCGGGCCTAAAGAGACCCAGTACTTC. Its translation: CASSRISGPKETQYF. The J gene is TRBJ2-5, the V gene TRBV7-9, with unresolved D. In germline, CDR1 is SEHNR, CDR2 FQNEAQ (reference sequence). The CDR3 extends over 15 amino acids. V lost 6 bases and J 3 bases, leaving 17 bases between the germline ends.

This clonotype was picked up a small number of times. This chain's CDR3 is CASSRTSFHEQYF. CDR3 in DNA: TGTGCCAGCAGCCGGACTAGCTTCCACGAGCAGTACTTC. The chain carries TRBV14 and TRBJ2-7; 8 nucleotides align to TRBD2. Germline V gene lookup returns CDR1 SGHDN and CDR2 FVKESK. V lost 4 bases and J lost 5; bases outside the gene matches: 4. There are 13 residues in the CDR3.

This chain uses TRBV6-5 with TRBJ2-2; D not resolved. The V gene's germline CDR1 is MNHEY and CDR2 SVGAGI. Between the trimmed V and J ends, which lost 4 bases and 4 bases, there was a span of 13 bases. The CDR3 loop spans 15 amino acids. Here the CDR3 DNA reads TGTGCCAGCAGTTTAAAGATCCCGGGCACCGGGGAGCTGTTTTTT. Translated: CASSLKIPGTGELFF.

At least ten counts were recorded for this clonotype. The chain couples TRBV20-1 to TRBJ1-1, with D perhaps TRBD1 (6 bases). This CDR3 is 14 amino acids long. Germline CDR1 DFQATT, CDR2 SNEGSKA (reference sequence). V lost 6 bases to trimming and J lost 0 bases, with 14 bases between them. CDR3 loop: CSAPEDSMNTEAFF. CDR3 nucleotide sequence: TGCAGTGCCCCCGAGGACAGTATGAACACTGAAGCTTTCTTT.

The V and J genes are TRBV7-2 and TRBJ1-2; D not certain. Germline CDR1 is SGHTA and CDR2 is FQGNSA. The CDR3 contains 15 residues. Trimming left V 5 bases short and J 4 bases short, with 17 bases between. The CDR3 coding sequence is TGTGCCAGCAGCCAAGAGGCGGGTTTCTTCTATGGCTACACCTTC. As protein: CASSQEAGFFYGYTF.

This rearrangement joins TRBV7-9 to TRBJ2-5, with unresolved D. V was pared by 6 bases and J by 3 bases, with 14 bases between. The CDR3 has 14 amino acids. The germline gives CDR1 SEHNR, CDR2 FQNEAQ (reference sequence). Written as DNA, the CDR3 is TGTGCCAGCAGTTCCGGCGACTTGAAAGAGACCCAGTACTTC. Its protein product is CASSSGDLKETQYF.

This clonotype came up many times. CDR3 DNA sequence: TGTGCCAGCAGCTTGGGGGGGGACCATAAACAGCCCCAGCATTTT. This encodes CASSLGGDHKQPQHF. The rearrangement joins TRBV7-9 to TRBJ1-5, with D maybe TRBD1 (5 bases). This CDR3 contains 15 residues. Trimming shortened V by 3 bases and J by 7 bases, and 16 bases separated the two germline ends. Germline V CDR1 and CDR2: SEHNR, FQNEAQ (reference sequence).

This clonotype was observed a few times. This chain uses TRBV2 with TRBJ2-2, with D possibly being TRBD2 (7 bases). The CDR3 runs 17 residues. Trimming removed 8 bases from V and 2 bases from J, with 21 bases in between. Germline CDR1 and CDR2: SNHLY and FYNNEI. The CDR3 DNA is TGTGCCAGCGCCTCTTCGGGGGGCGATCTTAACACCGGGGAGCTGTTTTTT. Amino acid sequence: CASASSGGDLNTGELFF. Combining the CDR3 with reference TRBV2 and TRBJ2-2 gives the whole variable domain EPEVTQTPSHQVTQMGQEVILRCVPISNHLYFYWYRQILGQKVEFLVSFYNNEISEKSEIFDDQFSVERPDGSNFTLKIRSTKLEDSAMYFCASASSGGDLNTGELFFGEGSRLTVL.

About this clonotype itself: The junction shows a germline mismatch at one end, possibly a read error. CDR3 nucleotides: TGCAGTGCTGGTGTGTATTGGGTGTTC. This gives the protein CSAGVYWVF. The chain has TRBV20-1 and TRBJ2-5; no reliable D call. The CDR3 consists of 9 residues. Germline loops: CDR1 DFQATT, CDR2 SNEGSKA (reference sequence).

This clonotype showed up many times. This rearrangement joins TRBV9 to TRBJ2-5; TRBD2 aligns across 8 bases. The ends lost 0 bases at V and 4 bases at J; junction bases unmatched: 8. Germline lookup yields CDR1 SGDLS and CDR2 YYNGEE. There are 16 residues in the CDR3. The CDR3 here is CASSVGAGGSGETQYF. CDR3 coding DNA: TGTGCCAGCAGCGTAGGCGCGGGGGGATCAGGAGAGACCCAGTACTTC.

The chain couples TRBV7-3 to TRBJ1-2; 12 bases fit TRBD1. Losses at the gene ends were 5 bases for V and 7 bases for J; bases not matched to a gene: 8. The CDR3 totals 15 residues. In germline, CDR1 is SGHTA, CDR2 FQGTGA. The CDR3 sequence: CASSRGTGGYGGYTF. CDR3 bases: TGTGCCAGCAGCCGCGGGACAGGGGGCTACGGTGGCTACACCTTC.

Note on this clonotype: No conserved phenylalanine or tryptophan ends this CDR3, so it is likely a read error. This sequence joins TRBV20-1 and TRBJ2-7, with TRBD1 matching 7 bases. The end of the DNA fits TRBJ2-5 better, so the J call may be wrong. Germline V lookup: CDR1 DFQATT, CDR2 SNEGSKA (reference sequence). This CDR3 contains 16 residues. DNA of the CDR3: TGCAGTGCTAGGGGTTCAGGGGGTCGGAACCAAGAGACCCAGTACTAC. This translates into CSARGSGGRNQETQYY.

This sequence joins TRBV25-1 and TRBJ2-7; tentatively, D is TRBD2 (7 bases). The germline gives CDR1 MGHDK, CDR2 SYGVNS. CDR3 length: 18 residues. Trimming left V 5 bases short and J 1 base short, with 24 bases between. CDR3 in amino acids: CASSRSSWGGPGSYEQYF. The CDR3 DNA follows: TGTGCCAGCAGTCGATCCTCCTGGGGGGGGCCGGGGTCCTACGAGCAGTACTTC.

V is TRBV29-1 and J is TRBJ1-5, with TRBD1 matching 8 bases. Germline V gene data show CDR1 as SQVTM and CDR2 as ANQGSEA. CDR3 length: 12 residues. Trimming took 7 bases from V and 2 from J; bases not matched to a gene: 1. The DNA for the CDR3 is TGCAGCGCGGGACAGGGCAATCAGCCCCAGCATTTT. Its protein is CSAGQGNQPQHF.

This rearrangement joins TRBV27 to TRBJ1-5, with 7 bases fitting TRBD1. CDR3 length: 14 residues. V was clipped by 4 bases and J by 8 bases; unmatched bases: 8. Germline loops: CDR1 MNHEY, CDR2 SMNVEV (reference sequence). DNA for the CDR3: TGTGCCAGCAGTTACAGGGGAGAATCGGAGCCCCAGCATTTT. It codes for CASSYRGESEPQHF.

This clonotype was observed a few times. This chain connects TRBV7-2 to TRBJ2-3; TRBD1 is a possible D gene (5 bases). Trimming removed 1 base at V and 3 bases at J, with 8 bases between. CDR1 is SGHTA and CDR2 is FQGNSA in the germline V gene. This CDR3 is 14 amino acids long. The CDR3 DNA follows: TGTGCCAGCAGCTTAGGAAGACAGACAGATACGCAGTATTTT. It translates to CASSLGRQTDTQYF.

About this clonotype itself: Germline is not matched at one junction end, which may reflect a read error. V gene TRBV5-1 combines with J gene TRBJ1-1; weak D call: TRBD1 (5 bases). The CDR3 is made up of 17 amino acids. The germline CDR1 and CDR2 sequences are SGHRS and YFSETQ. This CDR3 is CASSLGGFRTVNTEAFF. CDR3 in DNA: TGTGCCAGCAGCTTGGGGGGGTTCAGGACCGTGAACACTGAAGCTTTCTTT.